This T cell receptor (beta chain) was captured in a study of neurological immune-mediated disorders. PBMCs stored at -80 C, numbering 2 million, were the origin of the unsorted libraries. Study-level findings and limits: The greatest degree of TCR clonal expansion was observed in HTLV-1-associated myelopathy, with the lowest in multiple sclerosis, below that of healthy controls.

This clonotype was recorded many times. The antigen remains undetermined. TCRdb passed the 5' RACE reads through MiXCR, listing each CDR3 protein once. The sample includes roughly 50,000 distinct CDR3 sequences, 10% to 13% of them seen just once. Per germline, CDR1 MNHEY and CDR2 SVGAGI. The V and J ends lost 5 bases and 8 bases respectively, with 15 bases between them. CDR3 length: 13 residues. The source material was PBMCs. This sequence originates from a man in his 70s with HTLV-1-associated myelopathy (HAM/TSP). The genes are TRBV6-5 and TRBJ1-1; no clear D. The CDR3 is CASSRTDLTEAFF. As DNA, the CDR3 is TGTGCCAGCAGTCGTACTGACTTAACCGAAGCTTTCTTT.